This TCR beta chain was found in a study of cytomegalovirus exposure and HLA in healthy donors (dated by TCRdb to the late 2010s). Notes on the research overall: According to an earlier analysis of several hundred of the donors, 150 million to 200 million T cells yielded some 110 million unique TCR beta sequences and about 300 Gb of sequence data. An early release that covered about 640 HLA-typed donors contained approximately 300 gigabases of sequencing data and about 93 million unique TCR sequences. Of the 350 to 450 genotyped donors, roughly 80% were placed in the genetic ancestry cluster associated with self-reported Caucasian donors. The study aimed to test whether signatures of past pathogen exposure could be identified by cataloging public T cell receptors. The T cell repertoires of about 700 subjects were profiled by immunosequencing and related to cytomegalovirus serostatus. Besides the first cohort of 666 subjects, a separate validation cohort made up of roughly 120 different subjects was used. The study combined high-throughput TCR immunosequencing, statistical association of individual TCRs with disease status, and machine learning to predict cytomegalovirus infection status. A later analysis re-analyzed previously published TCR beta repertoires from 550 to 700 donors and added high-resolution HLA genotyping to study TCR occurrence patterns. Rather than using new phenotypic data, the later analysis identified candidate immune exposures from TCR beta sequences and from how often those sequences occurred across donors. In an earlier analysis of a few hundred of the donors, high-throughput TCR beta sequencing was used to judge whether each TCR beta V gene segment behaved as functional or pseudogenic. Donor age, sex, ethnicity and CMV serostatus were collected together with the repertoire data. In a later genetic analysis, genome-wide SNP genotypes for about three fifths of the roughly 670 donors were used, and that subset was treated as a discovery cohort. All discovery cohort repertoires had been generated using a single sequencing platform. Both class I and class II loci were covered by HLA typing, at four-digit resolution. Typing coverage differed by locus: A, B, C, DRB1 and DQB1 were typed in roughly 620-640 donors, DQA1 in about 500, DPA1 in around 610, and DPB1 in 400 to 490. Roughly 5 DR-DQ haplotypes were handled as single units for association and clustering, since linkage in the cohort was strong. Among 398 genotyped donors of the cohort, an average of about 220,000 unique TCR beta nucleotide sequences was sequenced per donor, of which approximately 18% were non-productive.

The germline V gene gives CDR1 as SGHDN and CDR2 as FVKESK. The CDR3 sequence holds 18 residues, the cysteine and phenylalanine included. Left in the record is the CDR3 DNA by itself, 54 bases read in frame from the first base. For this chain, trimming is 0 bases at the V end and 1 base at the J end, and the number of junction bases without a gene match is 9. Comments on this clone: The antigen this receptor binds is unknown. Per-base qualities were not stored, and no clone one base away is much larger.

The library was built by means of the immunoSEQ multiplex PCR assay. A mixture of 60 forward primers for TCR Vbeta segments and 13 reverse primers for TCR Jbeta segments was used in the multiplex PCR. A multiplex PCR assay on genomic DNA amplified the CDR3 region of rearranged TCR beta genes. Amplified TCR beta libraries were sequenced as 87-base-pair reads on the Illumina HiSeq System. The authors' analysis ran thus. Across the 600 to 700 repertoires, a later analysis counted 80 million or so unique TCR beta chains, around 10 million of which were shared by at least two donors. Raw reads were error-corrected and collapsed into unique sequences by a nearest-neighbor algorithm in which closely related sequences were merged to remove PCR and sequencing errors. To assign V, D and J gene segments, CDR3 sequences were aligned to IMGT reference sequences. For a sequence to be retained, a match of at least six nucleotides was required to both a V gene segment and a J gene segment. A rearrangement was called productive if the CDR3 had no stop codons and remained in frame with V and J, and every other rearrangement was called non-productive. Following IMGT convention, CDR3 was defined as the stretch from the second conserved V-encoded cysteine up to the conserved J-encoded phenylalanine. In an earlier analysis of 550 to 650 of the donors, sequences lacking an unambiguous match to a single V gene segment were excluded. In an earlier analysis of 587 of the donors, V segments were called functional above 56.7% productive rearrangements and were called segregating when the between-donor standard deviation exceeded 5%. A statistical classification framework was built to diagnose cytomegalovirus status from the catalog of TCR beta chain sequences. In a later analysis, TCR nucleotide sequences were compared against IMGT/GENE-DB human TR gene sequences so that V and J genes could be assigned. The TCRdist pipeline was used in a later analysis to assign CDR3 sequences and most-parsimonious VDJ recombination scenarios. In a later analysis, each TCR beta chain was defined by its CDR3 amino acid sequence together with its V-gene family, and reads without a unique V-gene family were excluded. As a way to deal with suspected cross-contamination and a sequencing artifact, a later analysis dropped roughly 600 nucleotide sequences that were highly shared and had low generation probability. For each public chain, a later analysis derived a clonal expansion index from normalized ranks of inferred template counts within each repertoire. Generation probabilities in a later analysis came from a VDJ recombination model fitted to out-of-frame rearrangements, and those results were checked against IGoR. In a later analysis, TCR-TCR, TCR-HLA and TCR-CMV co-occurrence was scored with hypergeometric tests, and a repertoire-size bias correction was applied to TCR pairs. A later analysis estimated false discovery rates by permuting HLA or CMV assignments 20 times. A later analysis grouped co-occurring TCRs with DBSCAN, adding TCRdist sequence similarity when clustering within HLA-allele-positive subsets. Repertoires with fewer than 30,000 or more than 120,000 public chains, plus five repertoires with anomalous nucleotide sharing, were excluded from co-occurrence clustering. As stored in TCRdb, this immuneACCESS dataset retains in-frame rearrangements with V and J assigned. A fraction of the clones does not appear; measured against another copy, unresolved V genes explain less than half of the discrepancy, and the remainder lacks a known reason. D and trimming come from the DNA, and the V and J calls and clone size come from that table. The sample table records about 160,000 clones; around 77% of these occur just once. Roughly 1.4% of the sample rests with the top ten.

Overall study outcomes, separate from this receptor: The authors suggested that the approach could potentially be generalized to other disease states and immunological phenotypes. Assigning TCR associations to individual alleles was difficult when HLA alleles, especially DR and DQ, strongly co-occurred. A later analysis found that HLA-associated TCR beta chains were more clonally expanded and had lower generation probabilities than equally common non-associated chains. An association between a missense DCLRE1C variant and V-gene and J-gene trimming of TCR beta chains was found in a later genetic analysis and replicated in an independent cohort. A few of the identified cytomegalovirus-associated TCR beta chains were confirmed in vitro to be specific for cytomegalovirus antigens. A cluster of highly shared sequence variants was judged likely to represent a technical artifact of the sequencing pipeline. In the study, approximately 160 TCR beta chains were listed as associated with cytomegalovirus. Presence/absence analyses assumed roughly uniform sequencing depth across donors, an assumption that may not hold. Broadly in line with IMGT annotations, most TCR beta V segments showed up in productive rearrangements about 90% or about 30% of the time in an earlier analysis of about 500 of the donors. Because HLA typing was unavailable for some donors at each locus, only the typed subset was used in association tests. Roughly 15 rarely observed V segments, including chromosome 9 orphons, were excluded from the earlier analysis of 550 to 700 of the donors because counts were too low. In both the original and validation cohorts, the classifier was reported to diagnose cytomegalovirus status with high specificity and sensitivity. In a later analysis, several top co-occurrence clusters were reported to appear linked to parvovirus B19, influenza, CMV and Epstein-Barr virus. A further reported finding was that TCR beta sequences accurately predicted the HLA-A and HLA-B alleles for most subjects in the first cohort. The only immune exposure information available for the cohort was CMV serostatus. The cohort was sequenced for TCR beta chains only, and without alpha or paired-chain data the features that could be detected were limited. A later analysis associated 16,951 TCR beta sequences with specific HLA alleles at a false discovery rate of 0.05. A later analysis found that most CMV-associated TCR beta chains appeared HLA-restricted, with HLA associations seemingly driven largely by CMV exposure. In a later analysis, the rate of TCR association differed among HLA loci, with DRB1 alleles having the most associated TCRs and HLA-C alleles having the fewest. Some IMGT-functional V segments, including TRBV6-2 and TRBV6-3, could not be distinguished by the 87-base-pair reads and were therefore excluded. According to a later genetic analysis, donors in an Asian-associated ancestry cluster had fewer N-insertions in productive TCRs than the approximately 700-donor mean. Correlated functional status among segregating V segments might be attributable to linkage disequilibrium, but an unknown experimental factor could not be ruled out. While some public TCRs were present in many individuals, most TCR sequences turned up only very rarely across donors.

In total, 600 or so healthy bone marrow donors made up the cohort. Cohort members were all nominally healthy when sampled, although unrecorded immune exposures were likely present. The donor was CMV seronegative and belonged to the group of 350 to 400 seronegative cohort members. A peripheral blood sample was provided by each donor, and peripheral blood mononuclear cells were used for TCR beta sequencing. Genomic DNA extraction from the blood cell samples was performed with the Qiagen DNeasy Blood Extraction Kit. The receptor was derived from a man aged 55 to 70 in good health and CMV-seronegative. Sequencing input: PBMCs. This chain is built from TRBV14 and TRBJ2-7; 10 bases in between match TRBD2. The DNA sequence is TGTGCCAGCAGCCAAGATCAGTCGGGACTAGCGCTTTCCTACGAGCAGTACTTC. This encodes CASSQDQSGLALSYEQYF.